This entry describes one T cell receptor beta chain. Its antigen is not known. Clones were read by immunoSEQ multiplex PCR, and TCRdb kept only the in-frame ones, dropping some. The sample has about 90,000 clones; just under 95% are singletons. After removal of 5 bases from V and 9 bases from J, the junction contained 11 bases not matched to a gene. This CDR3 spans 15 amino acids. The germline V gene has CDR1 SGHVS and CDR2 FQNEAQ. This entry comes from a study of graft-versus-host responses after intestinal transplantation. The input for sequencing was unstimulated CD4+ T cells sorted from spleen or lymph node cells, taken before intestinal transplant. This sequence originates from a human donor who received an intestinal transplant. This chain joins TRBV7-8 and TRBJ2-1, with TRBD2 identical over 9 bases. The CDR3 coding sequence is TGTGCCAGCAGCAGGGGACTAGCTCCTACTGGTGAGCAGTTCTTC. The encoded protein is CASSRGLAPTGEQFF.